This T cell receptor (beta chain) was obtained from a study of shared clonotypes between healthy human individuals. This table comes from immunoSEQ multiplex PCR, and its TCRdb copy is limited to in-frame clones, with some not included. This repertoire shows about 2,500,000 clones, more than 90% found once; its top ten account for around 0.14%. Details on this clone: Distinct nucleotide sequences in the sample also encode this CDR3.

The CDR3 has 13 residues. Trimming removed 1 base at V and 4 bases at J, with 7 bases between. Germline lookup yields CDR1 SGHTA and CDR2 FQGNSA. The sequence derives from a man in his late teens or twenties in good health. The V gene is TRBV7-2, the J gene TRBJ1-2; D uncertain. The sample comprised naive CD4+ T cells sorted from blood. This sample's subset: CD45RA+ positively selected. The CDR3: CASSLEAGYGYTF. The CDR3 DNA follows: TGTGCCAGCAGCTTAGAAGCAGGCTATGGCTACACCTTC.